This TCR beta chain appears in the sequencing data of a study of regulatory T cells in long-lasting Graves disease (dated by TCRdb to about 2021). Notes on the research overall: Newly diagnosed Graves' disease patients had taken antithyroid drugs for less than 3 months. A total of about 35 samples underwent TCR sequencing: around 13 from persistent and some 20 from newly diagnosed Graves' disease patients. The study was conducted in China and was registered as a clinical trial. This study used TCR sequencing and RNA sequencing of peripheral blood to compare persistent Graves' disease patients against newly diagnosed Graves' disease patients.

Libraries were built with multiplex PCR. TCRdb records Illumina HiSeq 4000 as the sequencer. TCR beta libraries were built with iRepertoire HTBI primers and Arm-PCR amplification of CDR3 regions. PCR products were gel purified before sequencing. The published analysis was carried out like this. Gene usage analysis of CDR3 amino acid clonotypes relied on the roughly 58 TRBV and 13 to 15 TRBJ segments identified across samples. COPE and FqMerger were used to merge the filtered high-quality paired reads into contigs. BLAST was used to align contigs to the IMGT TRBV, TRBD and TRBJ reference genes, and CDR3 was defined following IMGT. Highly expanded clones were defined as clonotypes with a frequency above 0.1%. Repertoire diversity was measured by Shannon entropy, and V-J evenness by the Gini coefficient. Public clonotypes were defined as clonotypes shared by more than one individual. The public reads were reanalyzed by TCRdb: fastp trimming at Q25, MiXCR alignment, in-frame beta chains only. Rows with one shared CDR3 protein collapse into an entry with the most common genes and DNA. V and J calls and clone size were set by TCRdb, not the authors. The table for this sample lists about 420,000 distinct CDR3 sequences; roughly 17% of them were counted only once. The ten largest clones add up to about a quarter of the sample.

Study-wide findings and limitations: Sequencing and analysis were limited to the TCR beta chain. Lower TCR Shannon entropy and fewer highly expanded clones were observed in persistent Graves' disease patients than in newly diagnosed patients, which suggested clonal expansion. Patients with persistent disease shared more public clonotypes (roughly 2,900) than newly diagnosed patients did (nearly 1,000). Only peripheral blood was studied, because thyroid tissue, the primary lesion, was inaccessible. The authors noted that the small sample size was a limitation that may lower accuracy. Persistent disease showed preferential use of TRBV28, TRBJ1-2 and TRBJ2-5, whereas newly diagnosed disease favored TRBV20-1 and TRBJ2-1.

Trimming costs V 4 bases and J 3 bases, and their ends lie 13 bases apart. Taken from the germline V gene (reference sequence), the CDR1 and CDR2 loops are LNHNV and YYDKDF. Including the terminal cysteine and phenylalanine, the CDR3 comprises 15 residues. This entry keeps only the CDR3 DNA: 45 bases, framed from base 1. This clonotype was recorded many times. Its antigen remains unidentified. It has no much larger one-base neighbor in the sample; base qualities were not kept. Taken with the paper, the label for time point translates to: newly diagnosed GD, antithyroid drugs for less than 3 months. RNA was extracted from PBMCs in TRIzol for both TCR sequencing and RNA sequencing. The diagnosis of Graves' disease followed American Thyroid Association guidelines. Recruitment of patients was carried out at an endocrinology department in Xi'an, China. Each patient gave roughly 10 milliliters of peripheral blood, collected in an EDTA anticoagulant tube. Ficoll Paque Plus density gradient separation was used to isolate PBMCs, and no further T cell sorting was performed. An Agilent 2100 Bioanalyzer and agarose gel were used to check RNA quality, and a NanoDrop 2000 was used to measure RNA concentration.

The same data also contributed to another study, on T cells in Graves' hyperthyroidism and ophthalmopathy. The second paper further reports: Stable Graves' hyperthyroidism was defined as the absence of progression to ophthalmopathy over 18 months of follow-up. The hyperthyroidism patients were between 18 and 65 years old and newly diagnosed, with a disease duration of less than 2 months. Patients with uncontrolled infections, other autoimmune diseases, pregnancy or lactation were excluded. Clinical symptoms, serum thyroxine and TRAb, thyroid ultrasound, and orbital computed tomography formed the basis for the diagnoses. A first-round RT-PCR of the TCR CDR3 used the HTBI primer set with the Qiagen OneStep RT-PCR kit. Most expanded thyroid clonotypes (frequency above 0.001) were also detected in blood, a finding suggesting that blood repertoires may reflect thyroid immune responses. A 13 V-J signature model separated ophthalmopathy from stable hyperthyroidism, with just over 85% sensitivity and about 81% specificity in cross-validation and 80%/75% in testing. In validation, the model predicted progression to ophthalmopathy a median of around six months before onset, with roughly 68% sensitivity and 72.22% specificity. A discovery cohort of roughly 100 patients, roughly 40 with Graves' ophthalmopathy and fewer than 65 with stable Graves' hyperthyroidism, was used to find distinguishing TCR V-J signatures. Whether ophthalmopathy could be predicted prospectively was tested in an independent validation cohort made up of under 20 hyperthyroidism patients plus 17 patients who later progressed to ophthalmopathy. The 85 to 100 discovery patients were randomly split 7:3 into training and test sets. The study also compared thyroid tissue and blood T-cell repertoires from about six Graves' hyperthyroidism patients. Once sampling was done, hyperthyroidism patients were given methimazole at a starting dose of 30 mg daily, whereas ophthalmopathy patients were given high-dose intravenous methylprednisolone. Libraries were constructed in a second round of multiplex PCR, after which size selection and purification were performed. Paired-end sequencing of the libraries was performed with 100 bp reads on an Illumina HiSeq2000. SOAPnuke was used to process the raw data, removing reads that contained adapters or uncalled bases, had a mean Phred below 15, or lacked an exact match to the constant primer or identifier. High-quality paired reads were merged with COPE v1.2.5, and unique nucleotide sequences were defined as clonotypes. MiTCR v1.1 was used to align the clonotypes against IMGT TRBV, TRBD and TRBJ reference segments. Analysis was restricted to V-J combinations with a frequency above 0.0001, which covered roughly 99% of repertoires. A TCS score was defined as the ratio between F50 (clonal expansion) and ExV (chaos), using BLOSUM62-based TCRdist between CDR3 peptides within each V-J. Welch's t-statistics and random forest reduced roughly 500 V-J features to 13, which were used in a naive Bayes classifier (R e1071). No statistical method was used to fix the sample size in advance, and group allocation was not hidden from the investigators. According to the paper, TCR Vbeta CDR3 sequencing was carried out on 120 to 150 peripheral blood samples, which came from some 41 ophthalmopathy, around 75 hyperthyroidism and about 17 progressor patients.

The chain joins TRBV15 to TRBJ1-5; the D gene is possibly TRBD1, with 6 bases matching. Here the sequenced sample was peripheral blood mononuclear cells (PBMCs), taken at new diagnosis, from a patient treated with antithyroid drugs. This TCR was recovered from a woman aged 18-29 years with Graves disease. Donor details come from another sample of the same person, matched by shared clones. The CDR3 protein: CATSISGENNQPQHF. The nucleotide sequence reads as follows: TGTGCCACCAGCATCTCAGGGGAGAACAATCAGCCCCAGCATTTT.